What follows are 25 T cell receptor beta chains derived from one specimen sequenced in a study of cytomegalovirus exposure and HLA in healthy donors (dated by TCRdb to 2016 to 2017). The library was made by the immunoSEQ multiplex PCR assay. For the multiplex PCR, a mixture combining 60 forward primers for TCR Vbeta segments and 13 reverse primers for TCR Jbeta segments was used. Sourced from immuneACCESS, this table was stored by TCRdb with only in-frame sequences that have V and J called. A share of the clones is absent; for the studies checked, an unresolved V gene accounts for under half, and the remainder has no known explanation. Recorded for this sample are about 100,000 clones; about 82% of them occurred a single time. The ten largest clones add up to about 6.8% of the sample. The sequenced sample consisted of PBMCs. These TCRs come from a man aged 30-40 years in good health and CMV-seronegative.

The rearrangement joins TRBV5-1 to TRBJ2-1, with D perhaps matching TRBD1 (5 bases). CDR1 and CDR2 (germline): SGHRS, YFSETQ. V shed 4 bases and J shed 1 base, with 15 bases lying between them. The length of the CDR3 is 16 residues. The CDR3 reads CASSPGNPGSYNEQFF. The CDR3 region has the DNA TGCGCCAGCAGCCCAGGGAATCCAGGGTCCTACAATGAGCAGTTCTTC.

The V and J genes are TRBV30 and TRBJ2-6; D gene unclear. Between the trimmed V and J ends, which lost 4 bases and 0 bases, there was a span of 7 bases. The germline V gene encodes CDR1 GTSNPN and CDR2 SVGIG (reference sequence). This CDR3 has 14 amino acids. Here the CDR3 DNA reads TGTGCCTGGACTTCCTCCTCTGGGGCCAACGTCCTGACTTTC. Amino acid sequence: CAWTSSSGANVLTF.

V is TRBV6-6 and J is TRBJ1-1, with D possibly matching TRBD1 (6 bases). Looked up from germline, CDR1 is MNHNY and CDR2 is SVGAGI (reference sequence). Trimming stripped 0 bases from V and 3 bases from J, with 8 bases between. The CDR3 has 14 residues. CDR3 sequence: CASSYSEGDTEAFF. CDR3 nucleotide sequence: TGTGCCAGCAGTTACTCAGAGGGGGACACTGAAGCTTTCTTT.

V and J are TRBV27 and TRBJ2-2; 11 bases are a match to TRBD1. In germline, CDR1 is MNHEY, CDR2 SMNVEV (reference sequence). The CDR3 has 18 residues. V shed 3 bases, J shed 5 bases, and the junction held 11 bases outside the gene matches. In DNA, the CDR3 is TGTGCCAGCAGTTTCCAGGGGTGGGGGACAGGGGGGACCGGGGAGCTGTTTTTT. Protein: CASSFQGWGTGGTGELFF.

V gene TRBV18 combines with J gene TRBJ2-7, with D hard to call. The V gene lost 2 bases and the J gene lost 4 bases, with 3 bases spanning the gap. The CDR3 is 11 residues long. Germline lookup yields CDR1 KGHSH and CDR2 LQKENI. CDR3 loop: CASSPEYEQYF. The CDR3 DNA follows: TGTGCCAGCTCACCAGAGTACGAGCAGTACTTC.

Only a few counts were recorded for this clone. This chain uses TRBV4-1 with TRBJ1-3; 7 bases are a match to TRBD1. The CDR3 runs to 19 residues. V shed 2 bases and J 4 bases; nucleotides not matched to a gene: 17. Germline lookup yields CDR1 MGHRA and CDR2 YSYEKL. CDR3 loop: CASSQPFVGTARIGNTIYF. The CDR3 DNA follows: TGCGCCAGCAGCCAACCCTTTGTAGGGACAGCCAGAATCGGAAACACCATATATTTT.

The chain carries TRBV30 and TRBJ2-7; D not certain. The CDR3 length is 15 residues. The V end was cut by 3 bases, the J end by 1 base, with 16 bases between. Germline CDR1 is GTSNPN and CDR2 is SVGIG (reference sequence). This CDR3 reads CAWSTPEYDSYEQYF. For the CDR3, the DNA is TGTGCCTGGAGCACACCGGAGTACGATTCCTACGAGCAGTACTTC. Full variable domain (outside the CDR3, taken from reference TRBV30 and TRBJ2-7): SQTIHQWPATLVQPVGSPLSLECTVEGTSNPNLYWYRQAAGRGLQLLFYSVGIGQISSEVPQNLSASRPQDRQFILSSKKLLLSDSGFYLCAWSTPEYDSYEQYFGPGTRLTVT.

This clone was seen a single time. The rearrangement links TRBV11-1 to TRBJ2-7; TRBD1 matches 8 bases. V lost 5 bases to trimming and J lost 1 base; unmatched junction nucleotides: 7. The CDR3 is 15 amino acids. CDR1 is SGHAT and CDR2 is FQDESV in the germline V gene (reference sequence). CDR3 coding DNA: TGTGCCAGCAGCACGTTGACAGGGGTATCCTACGAGCAGTACTTC. It encodes CASSTLTGVSYEQYF.

The chain recombines TRBV5-1 with TRBJ2-1, with 7 bases matching TRBD1. The trim removed 3 bases at V and 2 bases at J, leaving 5 bases unmatched. Germline V lookup: CDR1 SGHRS, CDR2 YFSETQ. This CDR3 has 15 amino acids. In nucleotides, the CDR3 is TGCGCCAGCAGCTACATGACAGGGACCTACAATGAGCAGTTCTTC. Protein: CASSYMTGTYNEQFF.

V gene TRBV5-1 combines with J gene TRBJ2-3, with TRBD1 identical over 7 bases. V was clipped by 3 bases and J by 2 bases; unmatched bases: 6. CDR3 length: 15 residues. Per the germline V gene, CDR1 is SGHRS and CDR2 is YFSETQ. The CDR3 nucleotides are TGCGCCAGCAGCTCCGCCGGGACAGTCACAGATACGCAGTATTTT. It yields the protein CASSSAGTVTDTQYF.

DNA for the CDR3: TGTGCCAGCAGCTCTAACAGGGCGGAACTGTTTTTT. It codes for CASSSNRAELFF. The V call is TRBV11-1, the J call TRBJ1-4; possible D gene TRBD1, 6 bases. Germline CDR1 and CDR2: SGHAT and FQDESV (reference sequence). This CDR3 has 12 amino acids. With 4 bases removed from V and 12 bases from J, the gap between germline ends came to 12 bases.

V and J are TRBV6-5 and TRBJ2-7; 9 bases are shared with TRBD1. The V segment lost 4 bases and the J segment 1 base; nucleotides outside the gene matches: 8. The CDR3 has 16 amino acids. Germline CDR1 is MNHEY and CDR2 is SVGAGI. The CDR3 region has the DNA TGTGCCAGCAGTTTGAACGCCGGGACAGGGTCCTACGAGCAGTACTTC. This sequence encodes CASSLNAGTGSYEQYF.

In this sample, this clone turned up once. The chain couples TRBV7-2 to TRBJ2-1; 8 bases are shared with TRBD2. Germline V CDR1 and CDR2: SGHTA, FQGNSA. The CDR3 consists of 15 residues. V dropped 5 bases and J dropped 2; count of bases not matched to a gene: 5. The CDR3 is CASSPREGPYNEQFF. CDR3 sequence (DNA): TGTGCCAGCAGCCCCCGGGAGGGACCCTACAATGAGCAGTTCTTC.

As to this clone: The germline gene is not matched at one end of the junction; a read error may be the cause. V and J are TRBV7-3 and TRBJ2-3, with 10 bases aligning to TRBD2. The CDR3 runs 15 residues. Germline-derived CDR1 and CDR2 are SGHTA and FQGTGA. CDR3 in amino acids: CAGSLSGTSADTQYF. The CDR3 bases are TGTGCCGGCAGCTTAAGTGGGACTAGCGCAGATACGCAGTATTTT.

The CDR3 DNA is TGTGCCAGCAGCAGAGATAGCGGGGGCCGGACAGATACGCAGTATTTT. This gives the protein CASSRDSGGRTDTQYF. V is TRBV7-2 and J is TRBJ2-3; 9 nucleotides agree with TRBD2. Germline CDR1 reads SGHTA; CDR2 reads FQGNSA. V lost 5 bases and J lost 3; bases outside the gene matches: 9. The CDR3 spans 16 residues. Variable domain in full (rest from reference TRBV7-2 and TRBJ2-3): GAGVSQSPSNKVTEKGKDVELRCDPISGHTALYWYRQSLGQGLEFLIYFQGNSAPDKSGLPSDRFSAERTGGSVSTLTIQRTQQEDSAVYLCASSRDSGGRTDTQYFGPGTRLTVL.

V and J are TRBV18 and TRBJ1-1; perhaps TRBD1 as D (5 bases). This CDR3 is 13 amino acids long. Germline V gives CDR1 KGHSH, CDR2 LQKENI. The V end lost 4 bases, the J end lost 5 bases, and 11 bases lay between the germline ends. CDR3 sequence reads: CASSQGRETEAFF. CDR3 coding DNA: TGTGCCAGCTCACAGGGGAGGGAAACTGAAGCTTTCTTT. The entire variable domain, with the rest obtained from reference TRBV18 and TRBJ1-1, is as follows: NAGVMQNPRHLVRRRGQEARLRCSPMKGHSHVYWYRQLPEEGLKFMVYLQKENIIDESGMPKERFSAEFPKEGPSILRIQQVVRGDSAAYFCASSQGRETEAFFGQGTRLTVV.

The V call is TRBV15, the J call TRBJ1-1; a weak D match, TRBD1 (5 bases). CDR1 LNHNV and CDR2 YYDKDF come from the germline V gene (reference sequence). V was pared by 0 bases and J by 1 base, with 9 bases between. The CDR3 has 15 amino acids. The DNA of the CDR3 is TGTGCCACCAGCAGAGATCAGGGTCGGAACACTGAAGCTTTCTTT. This encodes CATSRDQGRNTEAFF. Using reference TRBV15 and TRBJ1-1 for the parts outside the CDR3, the full variable domain is DAMVIQNPRYQVTQFGKPVTLSCSQTLNHNVMYWYQQKSSQAPKLLFHYYDKDFNNEADTPDNFQSRRPNTSFCFLDIRSPGLGDTAMYLCATSRDQGRNTEAFFGQGTRLTVV.

CDR3 region: CASSLVRGSYNEQFF. CDR3 nucleotide sequence: TGTGCCAGCAGCTTAGTTAGGGGAAGCTACAATGAGCAGTTCTTC. This chain connects TRBV11-2 to TRBJ2-1, with a tentative D call TRBD1 (5 bases). CDR3 length: 15 amino acids. CDR1 and CDR2 from the germline V gene are SGHAT and FQNNGV. Trimming stripped 1 base from V and 3 bases from J, with 10 bases between.

This clone was found once. The genes are TRBV5-1 and TRBJ2-3; 9 bases line up with TRBD2. The junction had 0 bases not matched to a gene; V was cut back by 0 bases and J by 4 bases. This CDR3 is built from 14 residues. Germline values: CDR1 SGHRS, CDR2 YFSETQ. This CDR3 reads CASSLGTSADTQYF. The CDR3, as DNA: TGCGCCAGCAGCTTGGGGACTAGCGCAGATACGCAGTATTTT.

The genes are TRBV7-7 and TRBJ2-2; TRBD2 matches 9 bases. The germline V gene encodes CDR1 SSHAT and CDR2 FNYEAQ (reference sequence). CDR3 size: 18 residues. The V segment lost 0 bases and the J segment 5 bases; nucleotides outside the gene matches: 10. The CDR3: CASSLARGLAERTGELFF. CDR3 DNA sequence: TGTGCCAGCAGCTTAGCGCGGGGACTAGCTGAAAGGACCGGGGAGCTGTTTTTT.

The V call is TRBV4-3, the J call TRBJ2-7; 8 positions agree with TRBD1. CDR1 is LGHNA, CDR2 YSLEER, per germline. CDR3 length: 15 residues. V gave up 2 bases and J gave up 3 bases; unmatched junction bases: 6. The CDR3 protein is CASSQQRTGSYEQYF. The CDR3 DNA is TGCGCCAGCAGCCAACAACGGACAGGGAGCTACGAGCAGTACTTC.

In this sample, this clone turned up a few times. This sequence joins TRBV6-4 and TRBJ2-4; 8 positions agree with TRBD1. CDR3 size: 13 residues. V lost 3 bases and J lost 9; bases outside the gene matches: 4. Germline CDR1 is MRHNA and CDR2 is SNTAGT. The CDR3 loop reads CASSEGQGTIQYF. DNA of the CDR3: TGTGCCAGCAGTGAAGGACAGGGAACCATTCAGTACTTC.

This chain joins TRBV6-7 and TRBJ1-2, with unresolved D. TRBV6-7 counts as an open reading frame of uncertain function. The CDR3 has 15 amino acids. Deletions cut 2 bases from V and 4 bases from J, with 14 bases between. The CDR3 coding sequence is TGTGCCAGCAGTTACCTCGAGGATGTAGGCTATGGCTACACCTTC. This encodes CASSYLEDVGYGYTF.

The chain combines TRBV29-1 with TRBJ2-7, with 11 positions matching TRBD1. The CDR3 is 16 residues long. After removal of 3 bases from V and 1 base from J, the junction contained 8 bases not matched to a gene. Germline V CDR1 and CDR2: SQVTM, ANQGSEA. CDR3 region: CSVDGGTGGVSYEQYF. The CDR3 nucleotides read TGCAGCGTTGACGGCGGGACAGGGGGAGTATCCTACGAGCAGTACTTC.

The sample holds a few counts of this clone. The chain is built from TRBV10-1 and TRBJ1-5; 7 nucleotides agree with TRBD1. After removal of 11 bases from V and 5 bases from J, the junction contained 24 bases not matched to a gene. From germline, CDR1 is WNHNN and CDR2 SYGVQD (reference sequence). The CDR3 contains 18 residues. The CDR3 spells CAQEGAGGSCSSDQPQHF. CDR3 nucleotide sequence: TGCGCCCAGGAGGGGGCGGGCGGGTCTTGTAGCAGCGATCAGCCCCAGCATTTT.